This T cell receptor (beta chain) was identified during a study of metastatic and nonmetastatic thyroid tumors. Looking at the study overall: From malignant and benign thyroid patients, repertoires in blood and in tumor or nodule tissue were compared.

This clone was counted at least ten times. The antigen is unknown. V was pared by 0 bases and J by 0 bases, with 5 bases between. Germline values: CDR1 SGHTA, CDR2 FQGNSA. The CDR3 is made up of 14 amino acids. All patients were untreated before thyroid surgery. Study-level points and caveats: For both blood and tumor, malignant thyroid tumors reportedly showed significantly higher TCR beta diversity than benign nodules did.

As originally analysed: CDR3 differences across clinicopathological groups were used to build a distant-metastasis classifier for papillary thyroid cancer. Through MiXCR, TCRdb re-clonotyped the PCR reads. TCRdb, not the original authors, processed these V and J calls. The top ten hold 9% to 10% of the sample, which has tens of thousands of clones, more than 20% seen once. The rearrangement joins TRBV7-2 to TRBJ2-5; D call uncertain. Sequencing was carried out using blood. The TCR comes from a female donor with papillary thyroid cancer or a benign thyroid nodule (not recorded which). Some clones in this sample may be carry-over from other donors' samples. The CDR3 coding sequence is TGTGCCAGCAGCTTAGCCCTCCACCAAGAGACCCAGTACTTC. Its translation is CASSLALHQETQYF.